This TCR beta chain originates from a study of Ad26.COV2.S vaccination and SARS-CoV-2 variants (dated by TCRdb to the early 2020s). For the study in its entirety: Vaccine-arm donors were drawn from COV1001, a multicentre, randomized, double-blind, placebo-controlled phase I-IIa trial of Ad26.COV2.S in healthy adults. Blinding of investigators to trial group allocation was maintained during experiments and outcome assessment. Participants in the trial were split at random into five groups of five each, receiving low-dose or high-dose Ad26.COV2.S once or twice, or else placebo on both occasions. A total of approximately 32 samples were included in the TCR-sequenced set, comprising around 20 Ad26.COV2.S vaccine recipients, 5 placebo recipients and 8 SARS-CoV-2 convalescent individuals. Ad26.COV2.S was given intramuscularly at 5x10^10 or 1x10^11 viral particles, as a single shot or as two shots 56 days apart. Sequencing of the TCRbeta repertoire served to evaluate the specificity and breadth of SARS-CoV-2-reactive T cell receptors following Ad26.COV2.S vaccination. The research as a whole found: Non-spike TCR breadth was comparable between vaccine and placebo recipients, consistent with the vaccine containing only spike. It was noted by the authors that total T cell responses may have been underestimated by the TCR breadth and depth analyses. The study was not powered for comparison of responses between vaccine doses or regimens. After vaccination, spike-specific CD8+ and CD4+ T cell responses were reported to show substantial breadth. Spike-specific TCR breadth was higher in Ad26.COV2.S recipients than in placebo recipients (P = 0.0014).

The immunoSEQ Assay was the method used to sequence TCRbeta CDR3 regions. After extraction, genomic DNA underwent amplification by bias-controlled multiplex PCR, followed by high-throughput sequencing. The authors' analysis ran thus. To quantify the absolute abundance of every unique TCRbeta CDR3 region, sequences were collapsed and filtered. T cell fraction was estimated by normalization of TCRbeta template counts to usable DNA, with usable DNA being measured through amplification of reference genes present in all nucleated cells. Repertoire TCRs were annotated as SARS-CoV-2-specific by exact matching of V gene, CDR3 amino acid sequence and J gene to a known reactive TCR set. MIRA supplied the reference SARS-CoV-2 TCR set, which was filtered for enrichment in COVID-19-positive ImmuneCODE repertoires so that public or cross-reactive TCRs were removed. Based on the MIRA antigens, annotated TCRs were further analysed at the level of specific ORF or position within ORF. Depth was the summed frequency of annotated unique rearrangements, while breadth was defined as annotated unique rearrangements over total unique productive rearrangements. Two-sided Wilcoxon rank-sum tests were used to compare TCR breadth between groups. As stored in TCRdb, this immuneACCESS dataset retains in-frame rearrangements with V and J assigned. A fraction of the clones does not appear; measured against another copy, unresolved V genes explain less than half of the discrepancy, and the remainder lacks a known reason. That table gives V, J and clone size, and the DNA gave D and trimming. This sample gives roughly 350,000 clones in total; 70% to 90% of them show up just once. About 10% of the sample is held by the ten biggest clonotypes.

From its cysteine to its phenylalanine, the CDR3 spans 14 amino acids. The sequence is cut down to CDR3 DNA, 42 bases in frame from base 1. In the germline V gene, CDR1 corresponds to SGHRS and CDR2 to YFSETQ. The junction carries 14 bases between V and J, which are trimmed by 1 base and 6 bases respectively. According to the study, the label for this sample's treatment or condition signals: some 19 received Ad26.COV2.S at low or high dose, single or two shots; 5 received placebo; per-sample allocation not given. Repertoires of vaccine and placebo recipients were sequenced from samples collected on day 63 after the first injection. Cohort 1b enrolled roughly 25 adults aged 18-55 years at a single site in Boston, USA, between 29 July and 7 August 2020. Ad26.COV2.S was a replication-incompetent adenovirus type 26 vector that expressed a prefusion-stabilized SARS-CoV-2 spike protein derived from the original Wuhan strain.

With regard to this clone: Its antigen has not been determined. Base qualities are missing; no much larger clone stands one base away.

The clonotype was recovered from a person aged 18-65 years who received the Ad26.COV2.S COVID-19 vaccine or a placebo. This chain is built from TRBV5-1 and TRBJ2-7; perhaps TRBD2 is the D gene, with 6 bases matching. Specimen: peripheral blood, collected in a trial of Ad26.COV2.S vaccine versus placebo. The DNA sequence is as follows: TGCGCCAGCAGCTTGCTAGCGCCCCAAGGCGAGCAGTACTTC. Its translation reads: CASSLLAPQGEQYF.